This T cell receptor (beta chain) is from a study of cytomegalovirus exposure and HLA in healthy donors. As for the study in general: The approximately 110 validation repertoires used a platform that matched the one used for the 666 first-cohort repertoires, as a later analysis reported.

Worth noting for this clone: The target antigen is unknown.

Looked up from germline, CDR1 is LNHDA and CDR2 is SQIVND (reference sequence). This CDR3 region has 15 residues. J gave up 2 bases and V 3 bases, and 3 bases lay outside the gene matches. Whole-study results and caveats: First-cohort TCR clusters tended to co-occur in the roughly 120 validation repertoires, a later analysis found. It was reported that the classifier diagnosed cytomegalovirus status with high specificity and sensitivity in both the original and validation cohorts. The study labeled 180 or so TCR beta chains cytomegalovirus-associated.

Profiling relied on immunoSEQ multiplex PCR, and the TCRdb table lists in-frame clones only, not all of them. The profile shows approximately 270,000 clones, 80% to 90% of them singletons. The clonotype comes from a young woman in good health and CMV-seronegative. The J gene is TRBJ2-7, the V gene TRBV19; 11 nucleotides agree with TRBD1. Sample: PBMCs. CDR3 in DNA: TGTGCCAGTAGTATGGGACAGGGGGTTACCTACGAGCAGTACTTC. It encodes CASSMGQGVTYEQYF.